Listed below are T cell receptor beta chains from one sample, sequenced in a study of blood T cell repertoires in COVID-19. The table came from immunoSEQ multiplex PCR; TCRdb's copy has only in-frame clones and leaves some out. The profile covers hundreds of thousands of clones, with more than 70% appearing a single time and roughly 6.2% taken by the ten largest. Sequenced: peripheral blood. These receptors originate from a woman older than 75 with COVID-19, enrolled during active disease. Each CDR3 is given with its conserved first and last residue. The D gene is left open where the match is weak. Only part of the rows carry a size: once, few, many, or a class if the clone is expanded.

V,D,J,size,DNA,CDR3
TRBV3-1/TRBV3-2,.,TRBJ1-1,.,TGTGCCAGCAGGCCACAGGGAAAGACTGAAGCTTTCTTT,CASRPQGKTEAFF
TRBV7-2,TRBD1,TRBJ2-3,.,TGTGCCAGCAGCGTCGGACAGGGAGATACGCAGTATTTT,CASSVGQGDTQYF
TRBV5-4,.,TRBJ2-3,.,TGTGCCAGCAGCTTGGAGAGGAACAGGGTTAGCACAGATACGCAGTATTTT,CASSLERNRVSTDTQYF
TRBV4-3,.,TRBJ2-7,few,TGCGCCAGCAGCCAAGACAGGGGCAAATACCAGTACTTC,CASSQDRGKYQYF
TRBV7-3,TRBD1,TRBJ2-1,.,TGTGCCAGCAGCCCGGGACAGGGTGTCAATGAGCAGTTCTTC,CASSPGQGVNEQFF
TRBV19,TRBD1,TRBJ1-1,few,TGTGCCAGTAGTATAGTCCCGGGACAGGGAATGAACACTGAAGCTTTCTTT,CASSIVPGQGMNTEAFF
TRBV7-3,TRBD1,TRBJ1-2,.,TGTGCCAGCAGCTTAAAAGGGACAGAGGGCTACACCTTC,CASSLKGTEGYTF
TRBV10-3,.,TRBJ1-1,.,TGTGCCATCAGTGAAACAGTGATGAACACTGAAGCTTTCTTT,CAISETVMNTEAFF
TRBV29-1,TRBD1,TRBJ1-2,.,TGCAGCGGCGGTGGACAGGGGGCCGAGTCCTATGGCTACACCTTC,CSGGGQGAESYGYTF
TRBV7-2,.,TRBJ1-3,few,TGTGCCAGCAGCTCGGACATAAACTCTGGAAACACCATATATTTT,CASSSDINSGNTIYF
TRBV6-6,.,TRBJ1-5,.,TGTGCCAGCAGATACTCCGGGACTGGTCAGCCCCAGCATTTT,CASRYSGTGQPQHF
TRBV5-1,.,TRBJ1-3,once,TGCGCCAGCAGCCCGGGACATTCTACCTCTGGAAACACCATATATTTT,CASSPGHSTSGNTIYF
TRBV28,.,TRBJ1-6,.,TGTGCCAGCAGTTTAGGGGGGGGAGGATACTCACCCCTCCACTTT,CASSLGGGGYSPLHF
TRBV5-1,TRBD2,TRBJ2-3,few,TGCGCCAGCAGCCCCGGACTAGCGGGGCAAACAGATACGCAGTATTTT,CASSPGLAGQTDTQYF
TRBV18,.,TRBJ1-1,.,TGTGCCAGCTCACGGGACACGAACACTGAAGCTTTCTTT,CASSRDTNTEAFF
TRBV19,TRBD1,TRBJ1-2,.,TGTGCCAGTAGGCCGGGACAGGGTCCCTATGGCTACACCTTC,CASRPGQGPYGYTF
TRBV6-1,.,TRBJ2-3,.,TGTGCCAGCAGTGAACGGTCGTCAGATACGCAGTATTTT,CASSERSSDTQYF
TRBV6-6,TRBD1,TRBJ1-2,.,TGTGCCAGCGGGGACAGGGGGCTCTATGGCTACACCTTC,CASGDRGLYGYTF
TRBV18,TRBD1,TRBJ1-2,.,TGTGCCAGCTCACCACTTGGAGGACAGGGCTATGGCTACACCTTC,CASSPLGGQGYGYTF
TRBV7-9,.,TRBJ1-1,.,TGTGCCAGCAGCCTTCGGGAGGCCACTGAAGCTTTCTTT,CASSLREATEAFF
TRBV6-2/TRBV6-3,.,TRBJ2-2,.,TGTGCCAGCAGTTTGCGCGACACCGGGGAGCTGTTTTTT,CASSLRDTGELFF
TRBV7-9,TRBD2,TRBJ2-5,.,TGTGCCAGCAGTAAGACTAGCGGAGAGACCCAGTACTTC,CASSKTSGETQYF
TRBV28,TRBD1,TRBJ1-3,few,TGTGCCAGCAGTGTGACAGGGGGCGTAAACACCATATATTTT,CASSVTGGVNTIYF
TRBV19,.,TRBJ2-2,.,TGTGCCAGTACCGCCGCCGTTCGGGGATCCGGGGAGCTGTTTTTT,CASTAAVRGSGELFF
TRBV24-1,TRBD1,TRBJ2-1,.,TGTGCCACCAGTGATCGCGGGACAGGGCGCTCCTACAATGAGCAGTTCTTC,CATSDRGTGRSYNEQFF
TRBV5-1,.,TRBJ2-1,.,TGCGCCAGCACATCAGGGGAAGGATCCTACAATGAGCAGTTCTTC,CASTSGEGSYNEQFF
TRBV27,.,TRBJ1-6,.,TGTGCCAGCAGAACGACAGATTATAATTCACCCCTCCACTTT,CASRTTDYNSPLHF